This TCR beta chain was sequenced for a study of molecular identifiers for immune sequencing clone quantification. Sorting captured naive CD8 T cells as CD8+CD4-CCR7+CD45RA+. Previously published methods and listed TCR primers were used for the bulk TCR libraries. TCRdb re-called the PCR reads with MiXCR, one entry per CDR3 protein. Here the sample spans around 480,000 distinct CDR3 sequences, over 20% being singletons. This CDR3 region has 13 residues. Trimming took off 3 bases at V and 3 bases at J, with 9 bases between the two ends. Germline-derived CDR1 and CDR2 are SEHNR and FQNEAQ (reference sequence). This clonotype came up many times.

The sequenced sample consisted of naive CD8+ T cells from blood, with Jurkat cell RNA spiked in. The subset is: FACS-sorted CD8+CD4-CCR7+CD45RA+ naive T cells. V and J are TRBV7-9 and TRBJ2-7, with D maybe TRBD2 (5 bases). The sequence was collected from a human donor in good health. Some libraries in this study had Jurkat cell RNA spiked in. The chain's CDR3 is CASSFAGGYEQYF. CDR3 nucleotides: TGTGCCAGCAGCTTCGCAGGAGGCTACGAGCAGTACTTC.